This section outlines one T cell receptor (beta chain) sequence together with its context. Germline V lookup: CDR1 MNHEY, CDR2 SMNVEV (reference sequence). The V end lost 2 bases, the J end lost 5 bases, and 10 bases lay between the germline ends. The CDR3 has 13 amino acids. Assay: immunoSEQ multiplex PCR; the TCRdb copy retains only in-frame clones and omits some. The table has roughly 54,000 clones, about four fifths seen once. The sample comes from a study of radiotherapy plus CTLA-4 blockade in lung cancer. This receptor was taken from a human donor with non-small cell lung cancer whose response to radiotherapy plus ipilimumab could not be evaluated. The sample consisted of peripheral blood, taken from a patient treated with radiotherapy plus ipilimumab. The gene calls are TRBV27 and TRBJ2-7; D is perhaps TRBD1 (6 bases). The CDR3 coding sequence is TGTGCCAGCAGTTTACGCAGGGGAAACGAGCAGTACTTC. Amino acids: CASSLRRGNEQYF.